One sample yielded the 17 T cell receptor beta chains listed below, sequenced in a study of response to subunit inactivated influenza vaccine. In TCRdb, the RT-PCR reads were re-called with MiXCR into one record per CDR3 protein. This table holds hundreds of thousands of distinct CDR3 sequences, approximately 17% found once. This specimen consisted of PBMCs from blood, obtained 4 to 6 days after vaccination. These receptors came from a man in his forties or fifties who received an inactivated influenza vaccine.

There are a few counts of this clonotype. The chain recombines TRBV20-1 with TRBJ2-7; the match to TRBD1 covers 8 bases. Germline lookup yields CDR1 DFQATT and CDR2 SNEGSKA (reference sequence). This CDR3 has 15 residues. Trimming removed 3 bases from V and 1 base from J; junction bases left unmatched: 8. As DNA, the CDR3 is TGCAGTGCTAGGAGGAGACAGGGGTTTTCCTACGAGCAGTACTTC. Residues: CSARRRQGFSYEQYF.

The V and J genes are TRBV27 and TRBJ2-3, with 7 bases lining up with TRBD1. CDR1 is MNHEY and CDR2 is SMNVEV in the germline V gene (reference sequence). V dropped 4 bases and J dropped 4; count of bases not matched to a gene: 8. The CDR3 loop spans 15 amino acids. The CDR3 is CASSYIDRVADTQYF. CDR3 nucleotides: TGTGCCAGCAGTTACATTGACAGGGTAGCAGATACGCAGTATTTT.

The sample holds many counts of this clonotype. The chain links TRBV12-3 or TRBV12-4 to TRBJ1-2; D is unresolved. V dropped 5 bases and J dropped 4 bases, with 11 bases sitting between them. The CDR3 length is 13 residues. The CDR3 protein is CASSPERFYGYTF. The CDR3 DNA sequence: TGTGCCAGCAGTCCCGAACGGTTCTATGGCTACACCTTC.

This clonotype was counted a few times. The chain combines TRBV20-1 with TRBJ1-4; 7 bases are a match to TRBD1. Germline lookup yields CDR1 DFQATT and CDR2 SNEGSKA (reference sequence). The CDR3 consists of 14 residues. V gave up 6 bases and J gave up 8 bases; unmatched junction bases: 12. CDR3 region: CSAPDRERSEKLFF. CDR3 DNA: TGCAGTGCCCCCGACAGGGAAAGGAGCGAAAAACTGTTTTTT.

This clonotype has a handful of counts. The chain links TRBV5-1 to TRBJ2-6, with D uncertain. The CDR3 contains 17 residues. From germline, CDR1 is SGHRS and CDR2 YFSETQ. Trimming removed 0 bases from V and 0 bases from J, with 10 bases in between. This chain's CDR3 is CASSLGAGYSGANVLTF. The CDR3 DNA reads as TGCGCCAGCAGCTTGGGGGCAGGCTACTCTGGGGCCAACGTCCTGACTTTC.

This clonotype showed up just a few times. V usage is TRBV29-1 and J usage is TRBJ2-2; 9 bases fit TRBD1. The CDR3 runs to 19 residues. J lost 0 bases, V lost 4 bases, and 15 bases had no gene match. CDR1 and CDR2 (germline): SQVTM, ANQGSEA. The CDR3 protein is CSVADRDRVPGANTGELFF. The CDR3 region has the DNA TGCAGCGTTGCGGACCGGGACAGGGTGCCCGGTGCGAACACCGGGGAGCTGTTTTTT.

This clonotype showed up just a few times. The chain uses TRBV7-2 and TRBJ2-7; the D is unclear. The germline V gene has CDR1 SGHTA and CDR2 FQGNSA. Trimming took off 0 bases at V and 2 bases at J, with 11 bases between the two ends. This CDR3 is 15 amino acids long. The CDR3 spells CASSLAALATYEQYF. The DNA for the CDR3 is TGTGCCAGCAGCTTAGCGGCTCTCGCGACCTACGAGCAGTACTTC.

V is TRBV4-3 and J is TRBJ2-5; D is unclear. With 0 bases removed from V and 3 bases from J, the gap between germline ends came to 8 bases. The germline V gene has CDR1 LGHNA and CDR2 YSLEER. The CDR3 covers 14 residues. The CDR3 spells CASSQDVGEETQYF. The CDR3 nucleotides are TGCGCCAGCAGCCAAGACGTTGGGGAAGAGACCCAGTACTTC.

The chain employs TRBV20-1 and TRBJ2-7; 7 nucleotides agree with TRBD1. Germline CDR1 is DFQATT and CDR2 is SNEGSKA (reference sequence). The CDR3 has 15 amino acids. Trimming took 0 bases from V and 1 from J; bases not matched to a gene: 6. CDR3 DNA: TGCAGTGCTAGAGATAACGGCAGGGGGTCCTACGAGCAGTACTTC. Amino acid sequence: CSARDNGRGSYEQYF.

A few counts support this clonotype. The chain's CDR3 is CASSQVPRREQYF. CDR3 coding DNA: TGTGCCAGCAGCCAAGTACCCCGCCGAGAGCAGTACTTC. The chain joins TRBV3-1 to TRBJ2-7; D uncertain. V was trimmed by 1 base and J by 7 bases, leaving 11 bases between them. The germline CDR1 and CDR2 sequences are LGHDT and YNNKEL (reference sequence). This CDR3 has 13 amino acids.

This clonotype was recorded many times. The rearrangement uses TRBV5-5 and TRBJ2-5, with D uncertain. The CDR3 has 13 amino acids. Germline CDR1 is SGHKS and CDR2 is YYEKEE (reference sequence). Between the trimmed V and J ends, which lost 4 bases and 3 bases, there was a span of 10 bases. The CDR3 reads CASSARPEETQYF. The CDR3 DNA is TGTGCCAGCAGCGCCCGACCCGAAGAGACCCAGTACTTC.

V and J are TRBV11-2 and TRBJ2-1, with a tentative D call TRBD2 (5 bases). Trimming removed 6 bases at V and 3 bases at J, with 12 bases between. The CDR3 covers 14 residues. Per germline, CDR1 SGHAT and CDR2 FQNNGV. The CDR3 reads CASRGLDDYNEQFF. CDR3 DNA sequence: TGTGCCAGCAGAGGACTGGATGACTACAATGAGCAGTTCTTC.

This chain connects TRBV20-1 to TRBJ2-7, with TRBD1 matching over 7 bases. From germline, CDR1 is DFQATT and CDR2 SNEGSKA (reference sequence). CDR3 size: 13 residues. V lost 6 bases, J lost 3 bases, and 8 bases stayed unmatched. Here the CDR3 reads CSATGQFDYEQYF. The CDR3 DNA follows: TGCAGTGCAACGGGACAGTTTGACTACGAGCAGTACTTC.

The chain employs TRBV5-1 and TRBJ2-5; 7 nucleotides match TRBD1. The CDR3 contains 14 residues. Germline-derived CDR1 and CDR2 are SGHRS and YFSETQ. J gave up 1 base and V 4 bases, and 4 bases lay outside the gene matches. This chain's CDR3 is CASSKQGIQETQYF. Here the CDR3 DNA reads TGCGCCAGCAGCAAACAGGGGATCCAAGAGACCCAGTACTTC.

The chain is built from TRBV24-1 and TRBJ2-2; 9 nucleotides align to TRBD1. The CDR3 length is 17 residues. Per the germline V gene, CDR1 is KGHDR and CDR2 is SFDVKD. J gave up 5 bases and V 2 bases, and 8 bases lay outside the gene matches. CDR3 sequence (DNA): TGTGCCACCAGTGATTCACCCGGGACAGGGAAAACCGGGGAGCTGTTTTTT. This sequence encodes CATSDSPGTGKTGELFF.

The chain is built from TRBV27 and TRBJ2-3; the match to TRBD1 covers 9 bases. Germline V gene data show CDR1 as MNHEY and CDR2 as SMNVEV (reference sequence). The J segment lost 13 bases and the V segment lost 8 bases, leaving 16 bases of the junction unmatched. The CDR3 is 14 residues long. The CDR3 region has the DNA TGTGCCAGCCGTAGTACGGGACAGGGAAGTTCAGAGTATTTT. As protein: CASRSTGQGSSEYF.

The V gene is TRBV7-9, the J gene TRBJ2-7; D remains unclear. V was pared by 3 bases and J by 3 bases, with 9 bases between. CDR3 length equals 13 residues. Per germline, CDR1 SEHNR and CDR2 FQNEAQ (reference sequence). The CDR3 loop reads CASSLVPNYEQYF. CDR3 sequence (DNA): TGTGCCAGCAGCTTGGTCCCGAACTACGAGCAGTACTTC.